This entry concerns a single TCR beta chain. This entry comes from a study of blood T cell repertoires in COVID-19. The table came from immunoSEQ multiplex PCR; TCRdb's copy has only in-frame clones and leaves some out. Among roughly 240,000 clones listed, around 84% were seen once. The germline gives CDR1 GTSNPN, CDR2 SVGIG (reference sequence). Trimming cost V 0 bases and J 4 bases; bases outside gene matches: 6. This CDR3 is built from 14 residues. Source material: peripheral blood. The chain links TRBV30 to TRBJ2-7, with TRBD2 matching over 7 bases. The clonotype was recovered from a man in his forties who had recovered from COVID-19. CDR3 DNA: TGTGCCTGGAGTGTTGGCGCTAGCGGTTACGAGCAGTACTTC. Residues: CAWSVGASGYEQYF.